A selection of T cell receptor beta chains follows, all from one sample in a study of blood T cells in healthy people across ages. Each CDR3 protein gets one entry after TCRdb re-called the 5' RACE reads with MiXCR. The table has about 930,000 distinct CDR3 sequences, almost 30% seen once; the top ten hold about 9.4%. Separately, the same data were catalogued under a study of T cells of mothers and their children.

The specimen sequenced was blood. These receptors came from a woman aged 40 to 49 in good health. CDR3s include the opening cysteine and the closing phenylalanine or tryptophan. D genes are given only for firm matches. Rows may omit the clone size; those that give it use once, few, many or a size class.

cdr3_nt: TGTGCCAGCAGCTTGAGTAGTCTTCTCTCGTATGGCTACACCTTC
cdr3_aa: CASSLSSLLSYGYTF
d_call: .
v_call: TRBV5-6
cdr3_length: 15
j_call: TRBJ1-2
clone_size: .

cdr3_nt: TGCGCCAGCAGCTGGGGCATGTCCTACGAGCAGTACTTC
cdr3_aa: CASSWGMSYEQYF
d_call: .
v_call: TRBV5-1
cdr3_length: 13
j_call: TRBJ2-7
clone_size: few

cdr3_nt: TGTGCCAGCAGTTTATACGGGGGGCAAATGGGTGAGCAGTTCTTC
cdr3_aa: CASSLYGGQMGEQFF
d_call: .
v_call: TRBV12-3/TRBV12-4
cdr3_length: 15
j_call: TRBJ2-1
clone_size: many

cdr3_nt: TGTGCCAGCAGATGGACAGGCCCATATGGCTACACCTTC
cdr3_aa: CASRWTGPYGYTF
d_call: TRBD1
v_call: TRBV6-1
cdr3_length: 13
j_call: TRBJ1-2
clone_size: few

cdr3_nt: TGTGCCAGCAGCCGGGACCCTAATGAAAAACTGTTTTTT
cdr3_aa: CASSRDPNEKLFF
d_call: .
v_call: TRBV6-5
cdr3_length: 13
j_call: TRBJ1-4
clone_size: .

cdr3_nt: TGTGCCAACAGCTTATGGGGGAACACCGGGGAGCTGTTTTTT
cdr3_aa: CANSLWGNTGELFF
d_call: .
v_call: TRBV7-2
cdr3_length: 14
j_call: TRBJ2-2
clone_size: .

cdr3_nt: TGTGCCAGCAGTTACTCGGTGAGGGGCAATGAGCAGTTCTTC
cdr3_aa: CASSYSVRGNEQFF
d_call: .
v_call: TRBV6-5
cdr3_length: 14
j_call: TRBJ2-1
clone_size: few

cdr3_nt: TGCAGTGCCCCGCCTATTAGGACAGGGATGACCGGGGAGCTGTTTTTT
cdr3_aa: CSAPPIRTGMTGELFF
d_call: TRBD1
v_call: TRBV20-1
cdr3_length: 16
j_call: TRBJ2-2
clone_size: .

cdr3_nt: TGTGCCAGCAGTGAATCCCGGGGACTAGCCAGCTCCTACGAGCAGTACTTC
cdr3_aa: CASSESRGLASSYEQYF
d_call: TRBD2
v_call: TRBV25-1
cdr3_length: 17
j_call: TRBJ2-7
clone_size: few

cdr3_nt: TGCAGCGTGGTGACCGCATCCACTGAAGCTTTCTTT
cdr3_aa: CSVVTASTEAFF
d_call: .
v_call: TRBV29-1
cdr3_length: 12
j_call: TRBJ1-1
clone_size: .

cdr3_nt: TGCGCCAGCAGCGATCAGGGTGCCGGGGAGCTGTTTTTT
cdr3_aa: CASSDQGAGELFF
d_call: .
v_call: TRBV5-1
cdr3_length: 13
j_call: TRBJ2-2
clone_size: .

cdr3_nt: TGCAGTGCGGGGGACGGGGGAAAGGCCCAGCATTTT
cdr3_aa: CSAGDGGKAQHF
d_call: .
v_call: TRBV20-1
cdr3_length: 12
j_call: TRBJ1-5
clone_size: .